The next 27 T cell receptor beta chains were all read from a single sample in a study of PD-1 blockade in classical Hodgkin lymphoma. Every patient experienced relapse after autologous stem cell transplantation, and brentuximab vedotin exposure varied. Produced via immunoSEQ multiplex PCR; TCRdb's table is partial and in-frame only. The table includes about 98,000 clones, around nine tenths detected once. Sequenced material: peripheral blood mononuclear cells (PBMCs), taken at baseline. All receptors derive from a human donor with classical Hodgkin lymphoma.

J is TRBJ2-7 and V is TRBV27; D call uncertain. The CDR3 covers 13 residues. Trimming left V 4 bases short and J 6 bases short, with 13 bases between. From germline, CDR1 is MNHEY and CDR2 SMNVEV (reference sequence). For the CDR3, the DNA is TGTGCCAGCAGTTACGGGCGCTTGAGCGAGCAGTACTTC. Amino acid sequence: CASSYGRLSEQYF.

The rearrangement joins TRBV30 to TRBJ2-1; D perhaps matches TRBD2 (5 bases). Per the germline V gene, CDR1 is GTSNPN and CDR2 is SVGIG (reference sequence). The CDR3 consists of 11 residues. V was clipped by 5 bases and J by 8 bases, with 10 bases between them. CDR3 DNA sequence: TGTGCCTGGGGGCGGGCCTATGAGCAGTTCTTC. It codes for CAWGRAYEQFF. Together with reference TRBV30 and TRBJ2-1, the CDR3 gives the full variable domain: SQTIHQWPATLVQPVGSPLSLECTVEGTSNPNLYWYRQAAGRGLQLLFYSVGIGQISSEVPQNLSASRPQDRQFILSSKKLLLSDSGFYLCAWGRAYEQFFGPGTRLTVL.

J is TRBJ1-2 and V is TRBV28; TRBD1 aligns across 11 bases. Trimming cost V 6 bases and J 0 bases; bases outside gene matches: 9. Germline CDR1 MDHEN, CDR2 SYDVKM. The length of the CDR3 is 17 residues. The CDR3 DNA reads as TGTGCCAGCAGGATCGGACAGGGGGCGAGAGCTAACTATGGCTACACCTTC. As protein: CASRIGQGARANYGYTF.

This rearrangement joins TRBV28 to TRBJ2-7, with TRBD2 as a possible D gene (6 bases). Germline lookup yields CDR1 MDHEN and CDR2 SYDVKM. The CDR3 extends over 13 amino acids. Between the trimmed V and J ends, which lost 7 bases and 0 bases, there was a span of 10 bases. CDR3 in amino acids: CASMGGSSYEQYF. CDR3 DNA: TGTGCCAGCATGGGGGGAAGCTCCTACGAGCAGTACTTC.

This chain connects TRBV6-5 to TRBJ2-7; either TRBD1 or TRBD2 may supply D (6 bases each). The CDR3 spans 14 residues. Germline assignment: CDR1 MNHEY and CDR2 SVGAGI. The germline V and J ends were trimmed by 5 bases and 3 bases, with 14 bases remaining between them. CDR3 in amino acids: CASSGGGGRYEQYF. For the CDR3, the DNA is TGTGCCAGCAGTGGAGGGGGAGGTCGCTACGAGCAGTACTTC.

This clone was recorded once. The CDR3: CASSVGGYTF. In DNA form, the CDR3 reads TGTGCCAGCAGCGTAGGTGGCTACACCTTC. The chain couples TRBV9 to TRBJ1-2; D call uncertain. CDR1 and CDR2 (germline): SGDLS, YYNGEE. CDR3 size: 10 residues. Trimming shortened V by 0 bases and J by 7 bases, and 1 base separated the two germline ends.

In this sample, this clone turned up once. The V gene is TRBV28, the J gene TRBJ2-7, with TRBD2 matching 8 bases. Losses at the gene ends were 8 bases for V and 5 bases for J; bases not matched to a gene: 17. The CDR3 loop spans 16 amino acids. Germline CDR1 MDHEN, CDR2 SYDVKM. The CDR3 DNA is TGTGCCAGCTACGGGGATGGGGCTAGCGGGTTCCACGAGCAGTACTTC. Its translation: CASYGDGASGFHEQYF.

The gene calls are TRBV7-3 and TRBJ2-1, with 14 bases fitting TRBD2. Germline V gene data show CDR1 as SGHTA and CDR2 as FQGTGA. The ends lost 4 bases at V and 1 base at J; junction bases unmatched: 3. There are 17 residues in the CDR3. This CDR3 is CASSSRLAGGSYNEQFF. As DNA, the CDR3 is TGTGCCAGCAGCTCCCGACTAGCGGGAGGGTCCTACAATGAGCAGTTCTTC.

The J gene is TRBJ2-2, the V gene TRBV2; possible D gene TRBD2, 5 bases. The CDR3 consists of 14 residues. The germline gives CDR1 SNHLY, CDR2 FYNNEI. Trimming took 6 bases from V and 5 from J, leaving 13 bases between them. CDR3 residues: CASSPPGSTGELFF. The CDR3 nucleotides read TGTGCCAGCAGCCCCCCGGGGTCAACCGGGGAGCTGTTTTTT.

The chain has TRBV2 and TRBJ2-1; TRBD2 agrees at 15 bases. Germline V gene lookup returns CDR1 SNHLY and CDR2 FYNNEI. CDR3 length: 17 amino acids. V trimming: 1 base; J trimming: 11 bases; junction bases outside the gene matches: 9. The CDR3 here is CASSEEAVGLAGGQQFF. DNA of the CDR3: TGTGCCAGCAGTGAAGAGGCCGTGGGACTAGCGGGAGGTCAGCAGTTCTTC.

V and J are TRBV28 and TRBJ2-7; tentatively, D is TRBD2 (5 bases). Trimming left V 4 bases short and J 4 bases short, with 5 bases between. Germline V CDR1 and CDR2: MDHEN, SYDVKM. This CDR3 has 11 residues. The CDR3 nucleotides read TGTGCCAGCAGTTCGGGATACGAGCAGTACTTC. This codes for CASSSGYEQYF.

The V call is TRBV5-6, the J call TRBJ1-3; 8 bases line up with TRBD1. Trimming took 0 bases from V and 2 from J; bases not matched to a gene: 4. In germline, CDR1 is SGHDT, CDR2 YYEEEE. This CDR3 comprises 16 residues. In nucleotides, the CDR3 is TGTGCCAGCAGCTTGGGGCAGGGGGCCGCTGGAAACACCATATATTTT. Translating gives CASSLGQGAAGNTIYF.

The J gene is TRBJ1-2, the V gene TRBV6-5, with 10 bases lining up with TRBD1. The CDR3 sequence is 14 residues long. Trimming removed 6 bases from V and 3 bases from J; junction bases left unmatched: 4. Germline V lookup: CDR1 MNHEY, CDR2 SVGAGI. The CDR3 sequence: CASRGGQGYYGYTF. CDR3 bases: TGTGCCAGCAGGGGGGGACAGGGGTACTATGGCTACACCTTC.

This chain connects TRBV28 to TRBJ1-2, with a weak D call TRBD1 (5 bases). V was cut by 2 bases and J by 0 bases, with 7 bases left in between. Germline CDR1 reads MDHEN; CDR2 reads SYDVKM. This CDR3 is 14 amino acids long. CDR3 DNA: TGTGCCAGCAGTTTAGGGGGGGCTAACTATGGCTACACCTTC. Its translation: CASSLGGANYGYTF.

The rearrangement uses TRBV4-2 and TRBJ2-1; a weak D match, TRBD2 (5 bases). CDR3 length equals 18 residues. Trimming removed 0 bases from V and 5 bases from J, with 20 bases in between. CDR1 LGHNA and CDR2 YNFKEQ come from the germline V gene. CDR3 in DNA: TGTGCCAGCAGCCAAGAGCCGGCTCTTGGTGGGAGAGACAATGAGCAGTTCTTC. This encodes CASSQEPALGGRDNEQFF.

J is TRBJ2-1 and V is TRBV6-6; 9 positions agree with TRBD1. The junction had 3 bases not matched to a gene; V was cut back by 5 bases and J by 4 bases. Germline CDR1 is MNHNY and CDR2 is SVGAGI (reference sequence). This CDR3 has 14 residues. The CDR3 DNA is TGTGCCAGCAGTACACAGGGGGCTTACAATGAGCAGTTCTTC. Translating gives CASSTQGAYNEQFF.

The DNA of the CDR3 is TGTGCCAGCAGTGTTACTGGGGGGCCGGGTGAAAAACTGTTTTTT. This gives the protein CASSVTGGPGEKLFF. The chain employs TRBV6-1 and TRBJ1-4, with TRBD1 as a possible D gene (6 bases). V lost 4 bases and J 7 bases, leaving 16 bases between the germline ends. This CDR3 is built from 15 residues. Germline values: CDR1 MNHNS, CDR2 SASEGT.

V usage is TRBV11-2 and J usage is TRBJ2-5; 7 bases agree with TRBD2. The V gene end was trimmed by 2 bases and the J gene end by 7 bases; junction bases not matched to a gene: 10. This CDR3 is built from 15 residues. Germline V gives CDR1 SGHAT, CDR2 FQNNGV. As DNA, the CDR3 is TGTGCCAGCAGCTTATCGGGACTACAAGAGACGACCCAGTACTTC. Its protein product is CASSLSGLQETTQYF.

V gene TRBV10-2 combines with J gene TRBJ2-7; 10 positions agree with TRBD2. V lost 4 bases, J lost 3 bases, and 0 bases stayed unmatched. This CDR3 spans 13 amino acids. CDR1 is WSHSY and CDR2 is SAAADI in the germline V gene. The CDR3 nucleotides read TGCGCCAGCAGTGCTAGCGGGAGCTACGAGCAGTACTTC. Its translation: CASSASGSYEQYF.

V and J are TRBV10-3 and TRBJ1-3; 7 positions match TRBD1. Germline-derived CDR1 and CDR2 are ENHRY and SYGVKD. The CDR3 has 18 amino acids. The V gene end was trimmed by 10 bases and the J gene end by 0 bases; junction bases not matched to a gene: 18. The CDR3 nucleotides are TGTGCCACCTCGGGACAGAGTTTATCATCGTTCTCTGGAAACACCATATATTTT. Translating it yields CATSGQSLSSFSGNTIYF.

The chain is built from TRBV19 and TRBJ1-1; tentatively, D is TRBD1 (6 bases). Germline V CDR1 and CDR2: LNHDA, SQIVND (reference sequence). This CDR3 is built from 14 residues. V lost 5 bases and J 4 bases, leaving 14 bases between the germline ends. The CDR3 DNA follows: TGTGCCAGTAGTCCGGGACAATTACCCACTGAAGCTTTCTTT. Protein sequence: CASSPGQLPTEAFF.

This rearrangement joins TRBV5-1 to TRBJ2-7; maybe TRBD1 (6 bases). The CDR3 is 14 residues long. Germline V gene lookup returns CDR1 SGHRS and CDR2 YFSETQ. V shed 3 bases and J shed 3 bases, with 13 bases lying between them. The CDR3 DNA sequence: TGCGCCAGCAGCTACCGACAGGCCCTCTACGAGCAGTACTTC. Amino acids: CASSYRQALYEQYF.

The chain joins TRBV21-1 to TRBJ1-2. TRBV21-1 is described as a pseudogene. This CDR3 comprises 14 residues. This CDR3 reads CASSKYNGYYGYTF. The CDR3, as DNA: TGTGCCAGCAGCAAATATAACGGATACTATGGCTACACCTTC.

This sequence joins TRBV2 and TRBJ1-1; a weak D match, TRBD1 (6 bases). The germline V and J ends were trimmed by 7 bases and 6 bases, with 18 bases remaining between them. Germline V CDR1 and CDR2: SNHLY, FYNNEI. This CDR3 is 14 amino acids long. CDR3 sequence: CASILQGFISEAFF. The DNA of the CDR3 is TGTGCCAGCATCCTGCAGGGGTTTATATCTGAAGCTTTCTTT.

The chain uses TRBV5-6 and TRBJ1-5; 8 bases line up with TRBD1. V lost 4 bases, J lost 1 base, and 7 bases stayed unmatched. CDR1 is SGHDT, CDR2 YYEEEE, per germline. The CDR3 has 16 residues. The CDR3 nucleotides read TGTGCCAGCAGCCCTGGAGGGACAGGAAGCAATCAGCCCCAGCATTTT. Residues: CASSPGGTGSNQPQHF.

This chain links TRBV11-2 with TRBJ1-4; D remains ambiguous. The germline CDR1 and CDR2 sequences are SGHAT and FQNNGV. Trimming took 5 bases from V and 2 from J, leaving 15 bases between them. The CDR3 is made up of 16 amino acids. This CDR3 reads CASSLFMTWTNEKLFF. The DNA of the CDR3 is TGTGCCAGCAGCCTCTTCATGACGTGGACTAATGAAAAACTGTTTTTT.

The chain uses TRBV29-1 and TRBJ2-2; D remains unclear. V dropped 6 bases and J dropped 2 bases, with 13 bases sitting between them. This CDR3 comprises 14 residues. Looked up from germline, CDR1 is SQVTM and CDR2 is ANQGSEA. The CDR3 sequence is CSVGQEANTGELFF. For the CDR3, the DNA is TGCAGCGTCGGGCAGGAAGCTAACACCGGGGAGCTGTTTTTT.